This T cell receptor beta chain was profiled in a study of beta chain features in type 1 diabetes. Study background: Cell yields, gender and age were similar in healthy donors and patients. The study's findings and limits: People with Type 1 diabetes carried modestly yet significantly shorter TCRB CDR3s in all four CD4+ subsets. HLA influence on TCRB rearrangement stayed unresolved here.

Points on this clone: The antigen remains unidentified.

Trimming cost V 7 bases and J 2 bases, with 12 bases left between them. CDR1 LNHDA and CDR2 SQIVND come from the germline V gene (reference sequence). This CDR3 is 15 amino acids long. CD4+ naive, central memory, regulatory and stem cell-like memory cells were sorted via CD45RO/CCR7/CD25/CD127/CD95/CD27. Sorted populations all exceeded 95% purity. Sequencing targeted expressed TCRB transcripts, as all isolated RNA had been reverse transcribed. Sequencing was performed with immunoSEQ multiplex PCR; in TCRdb, only in-frame clones are kept and a portion is missing. The sample has around 600,000 clones; 9.5% to 15% are singletons.

The chain combines TRBV19 with TRBJ2-6; D possibly corresponds to TRBD2 (7 bases). The TCR comes from a man aged 25-45 years with type 1 diabetes. Specimen: naive CD4+ T cells from blood. The CDR3 nucleotides read TGTGCCAGTACCCAAGGGGGGGCTGGGGCCAACGTCCTGACTTTC. Translated, it gives CASTQGGAGANVLTF. Based on the CDR3 plus reference TRBV19 and TRBJ2-6, the full variable domain is DGGITQSPKYLFRKEGQNVTLSCEQNLNHDAMYWYRQDPGQGLRLIYYSQIVNDFQKGDIAEGYSVSREKKESFPLTVTSAQKNPTAFYLCASTQGGAGANVLTFGAGSRLTVL.